Given below is one T cell receptor beta chain in context. Its antigen is not identified. This specimen comes from a study of cytomegalovirus exposure and HLA in healthy donors. Whole-study findings and limits: The classifier was said to identify cytomegalovirus status with high specificity and sensitivity. Most TCR beta V segments were productive about 87% or about 30% of the time in an earlier analysis. Reportedly, a later analysis found an Asian-associated ancestry cluster had fewer N-insertions than the approximately 670-donor mean. Altogether, about 160 TCR beta chains were recorded as cytomegalovirus-associated.

Germline assignment: CDR1 MDHEN and CDR2 SYDVKM. V dropped 0 bases and J dropped 1 base, with 7 bases sitting between them. The CDR3 totals 15 residues. 13 Jbeta primers and 60 Vbeta primers were used for the PCR. Profiled with immunoSEQ multiplex PCR; TCRdb holds only in-frame clones, not every one. The data hold about 180,000 clones, with more than 65% observed a single time. The clonotype was recovered from a man between 25 and 39 years old in good health and CMV-seronegative. The chain combines TRBV28 with TRBJ1-5, with D perhaps matching TRBD1 (6 bases). The sample taken for sequencing was PBMCs. CDR3 DNA: TGTGCCAGCAGTTTATGGGGGGCGAGCAATCAGCCCCAGCATTTT. It is translated as CASSLWGASNQPQHF.